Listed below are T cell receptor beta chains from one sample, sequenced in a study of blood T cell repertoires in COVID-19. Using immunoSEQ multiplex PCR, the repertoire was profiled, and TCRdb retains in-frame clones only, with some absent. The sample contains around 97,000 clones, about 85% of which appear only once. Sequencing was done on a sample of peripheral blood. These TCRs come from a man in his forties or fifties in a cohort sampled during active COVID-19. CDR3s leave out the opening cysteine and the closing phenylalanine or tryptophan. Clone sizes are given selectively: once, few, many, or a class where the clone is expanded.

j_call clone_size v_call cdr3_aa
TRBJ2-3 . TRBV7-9 ASSSLTGVTDTQY
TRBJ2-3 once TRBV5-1 ASSPLDRLVDTQY
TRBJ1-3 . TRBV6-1 ASSEALGLLAGNTIY
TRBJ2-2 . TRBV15 ATSRGLGGDTGELF
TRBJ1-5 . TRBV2 ASSVGGMGNQPQH
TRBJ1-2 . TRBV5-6 ASSRDRNYGYT
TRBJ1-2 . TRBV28 ASSPTENYGYT
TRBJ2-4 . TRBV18 ASSQGPPAKNIQY
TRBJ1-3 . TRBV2 ASSEVPARVSGNTIY
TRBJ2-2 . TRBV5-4 ASSPLARSGGLGGELF
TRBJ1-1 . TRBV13 ASSARGVNTEAF
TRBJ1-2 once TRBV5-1 ASRADFTVNYGYT
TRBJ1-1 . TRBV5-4 ASSLSRSRSTEAF
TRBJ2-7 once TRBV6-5 ASSYAGQGSYEQY
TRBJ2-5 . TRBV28 ASSMGQEASETQY
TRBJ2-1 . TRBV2 ASSEALGGTSEF
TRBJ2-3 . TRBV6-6 ASSHGVPGDTQY
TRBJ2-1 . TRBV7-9 ASSLRSGGAIYEQF